This T cell receptor beta chain was obtained from a study of cytomegalovirus exposure and HLA in healthy donors. Turning to the study itself: Roughly 80 million unique TCRs from HLA-typed donors were held in an early data release. When 350 to 500 donors were genotyped, over 80% of them were found to fall in the Caucasian-associated ancestry cluster.

A multiplex PCR was run with 60 Vbeta primers and 13 Jbeta primers. Clones were read by immunoSEQ multiplex PCR, and TCRdb kept only the in-frame ones, dropping some. Here the sample spans around 130,000 clones, roughly 66% being singletons. This clone was picked up a small number of times. Source material: PBMCs. The receptor was isolated from an older woman in good health and CMV-seronegative.

CDR3 DNA: TGTGCCAGCAGCTTATCCGGAGGACCAAATGAAAAACTGTTTTTT. Its protein is CASSLSGGPNEKLFF. V is TRBV5-4 and J is TRBJ1-4, with no clear D. CDR3 length: 15 residues. Germline V CDR1 and CDR2: SGHNT, YYREEE (reference sequence). V was trimmed by 2 bases and J by 5 bases, leaving 13 bases between them. Full variable domain (remainder filled in from reference TRBV5-4 and TRBJ1-4): ETGVTQSPTHLIKTRGQQVTLRCSSQSGHNTVSWYQQALGQGPQFIFQYYREEENGRGNFPPRFSGLQFPNYSSELNVNALELDDSALYLCASSLSGGPNEKLFFGSGTQLSVL.